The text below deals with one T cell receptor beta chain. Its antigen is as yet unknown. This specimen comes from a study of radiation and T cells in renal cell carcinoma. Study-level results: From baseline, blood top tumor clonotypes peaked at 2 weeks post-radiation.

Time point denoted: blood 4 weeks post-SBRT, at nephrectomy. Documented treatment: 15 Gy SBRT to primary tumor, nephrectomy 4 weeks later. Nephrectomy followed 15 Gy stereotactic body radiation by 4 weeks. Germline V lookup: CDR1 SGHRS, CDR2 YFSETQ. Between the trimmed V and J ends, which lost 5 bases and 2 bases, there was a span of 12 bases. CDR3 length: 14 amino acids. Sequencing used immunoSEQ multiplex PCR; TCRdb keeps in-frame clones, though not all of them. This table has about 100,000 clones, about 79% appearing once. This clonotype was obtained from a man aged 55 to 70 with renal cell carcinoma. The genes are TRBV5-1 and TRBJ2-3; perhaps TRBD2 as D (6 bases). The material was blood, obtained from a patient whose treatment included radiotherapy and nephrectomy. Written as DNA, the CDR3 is TGCGCCAGCAGTCGGGCGGGGCCCACAGATACGCAGTATTTT. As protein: CASSRAGPTDTQYF.